A single sample gave rise to the 6 T cell receptor beta chains below, sequenced in a study of shared clonotypes between healthy human individuals. Only CD45RO-negative cells positively selected for CCR7 counted as naive CD8 cells, so terminally differentiated effector memory CD45RA+ cells were excluded. TCRdb's table, derived via immunoSEQ multiplex PCR, lists solely in-frame clones and lacks some. The sample consists of around 1.9 million clones, approximately 92% of them appearing once. The sequenced sample consisted of naive CD8+ T cells from PBMCs. The receptors come from a man younger than 30 in good health. Some clones in this sample may be carry-over from other donors' samples.

V is TRBV9 and J is TRBJ2-1, with D unclear. V was clipped by 0 bases and J by 7 bases, with 11 bases between them. The germline V gene has CDR1 SGDLS and CDR2 YYNGEE. The CDR3 is made up of 14 amino acids. This chain's CDR3 is CASSVEIGTNEQFF. The CDR3 DNA sequence: TGTGCCAGCAGCGTAGAGATTGGTACGAATGAGCAGTTCTTC.

Regarding this clone: Additional DNA sequences in this sample encode the identical CDR3. The gene calls are TRBV27 and TRBJ1-1; maybe TRBD1 (6 bases). From germline, CDR1 is MNHEY and CDR2 SMNVEV (reference sequence). The CDR3 totals 14 residues. V was cut by 1 base and J by 3 bases, with 9 bases left in between. CDR3 sequence reads: CASSLLGGDTEAFF. CDR3 nucleotide sequence: TGTGCCAGCAGTTTATTAGGGGGTGACACTGAAGCTTTCTTT.

The CDR3 DNA follows: TGCGCCAGCAGCCCGTTAGCGGGAGCTGATACGCAGTATTTT. This sequence encodes CASSPLAGADTQYF. V usage is TRBV4-1 and J usage is TRBJ2-3; the match to TRBD2 covers 9 bases. This CDR3 is 14 amino acids long. Germline V lookup: CDR1 MGHRA, CDR2 YSYEKL. V lost 4 bases, J lost 6 bases, and 5 bases stayed unmatched.

In DNA, the CDR3 is TGCGCCAGCAGTGACCTTAGGTCCTACGGCATCTACGAGCAGTACTTC. Protein: CASSDLRSYGIYEQYF. This chain connects TRBV10-2 to TRBJ2-7; D gene uncertain. Trimming cost V 3 bases and J 3 bases, with 18 bases left between them. The CDR3 has 16 residues. Per germline, CDR1 WSHSY and CDR2 SAAADI.

V gene TRBV7-9 combines with J gene TRBJ1-2, with D uncertain. The length of the CDR3 is 15 residues. Per germline, CDR1 SEHNR and CDR2 FQNEAQ (reference sequence). Deletions cut 5 bases from V and 5 bases from J, with 18 bases between. Here the CDR3 reads CASSRTELTWYGYTF. For the CDR3, the DNA is TGTGCCAGCAGCCGTACAGAGTTAACTTGGTATGGCTACACCTTC.

CDR3: CAISESASYGYTF. Here the CDR3 DNA reads TGTGCCATCAGTGAGTCTGCATCTTACGGCTACACCTTC. The rearrangement links TRBV10-3 to TRBJ1-2; D uncertain. Trimming cost V 0 bases and J 8 bases, with 10 bases left between them. CDR3 size: 13 residues. Germline V gene sequence: CDR1 ENHRY, CDR2 SYGVKD.